This entry concerns a single TCR beta chain. This sample was included in a study of blood T cell repertoires in COVID-19. About the research overall: PBMCs, B-cell-depleted T cells, or T cells provided the cDNA or gDNA that made up the material.

Sequencing was performed with immunoSEQ multiplex PCR; in TCRdb, only in-frame clones are kept and a portion is missing. Of about 140,000 clones listed, 60% to 85% are singletons. The ends were cut back, 0 bases at V and 4 bases at J, with 7 bases in the middle. The germline gives CDR1 GTSNPN, CDR2 SVGIG (reference sequence). The CDR3 sequence is 13 residues long. The TCR comes from a man aged 50 to 59 with acute or convalescent COVID-19. Sequenced material: peripheral blood. The gene calls are TRBV30 and TRBJ1-3, with D hard to call. Here the CDR3 reads CAWSVSAGNTIYF. CDR3 in DNA: TGTGCCTGGAGTGTGTCCGCGGGAAACACCATATATTTT.